One and the same sample provided the 17 T cell receptor beta chains below, sequenced in a study of cytomegalovirus exposure and HLA in healthy donors. TCRdb's table, derived via immunoSEQ multiplex PCR, lists solely in-frame clones and lacks some. The sample comprises fewer than 150,000 clones, roughly 83% of which are singletons, and nearly 5% rests with the top ten. Sequenced: PBMCs. The receptors were gathered from a man younger than 35 in good health and CMV-seronegative.

In this sample, this clone turned up once. The CDR3 DNA follows: TGTGCCAGCAGTTTGAGGGGGCGGTCCTACGAGCAGTACTTC. Residues: CASSLRGRSYEQYF. The chain uses TRBV28 and TRBJ2-7, with TRBD1 matching 7 bases. Germline loops: CDR1 MDHEN, CDR2 SYDVKM. The CDR3 consists of 14 residues. Trimming cost V 3 bases and J 1 base; bases outside gene matches: 3.

This chain connects TRBV27 to TRBJ1-3; possibly TRBD1 for D (5 bases). V lost 9 bases to trimming and J lost 1 base, with 10 bases between them. Germline V gives CDR1 MNHEY, CDR2 SMNVEV (reference sequence). CDR3 size: 13 residues. CDR3 sequence: CASSYRSGNTIYF. CDR3 coding DNA: TGTGCCAGTAGCTACAGGTCTGGAAACACCATATATTTT.

V gene TRBV13 combines with J gene TRBJ2-5; weak D call: TRBD2 (6 bases). V was shortened by 4 bases and J by 1 base, with 13 bases between the two germline ends. This CDR3 region has 15 residues. Per the germline V gene, CDR1 is PRHDT and CDR2 is FYEKMQ (reference sequence). Here the CDR3 DNA reads TGTGCCAGCAGCTCCCGGGACTCCGTCCAAGAGACCCAGTACTTC. Protein product: CASSSRDSVQETQYF.

A single count supports this clone. The rearrangement joins TRBV6-5 to TRBJ1-2; 7 bases match TRBD1. There are 14 residues in the CDR3. Losses at the gene ends were 7 bases for V and 4 bases for J; bases not matched to a gene: 9. Germline V CDR1 and CDR2: MNHEY, SVGAGI. DNA for the CDR3: TGTGCCAGCAACATCGGAGGGGGCAGCTATGGCTACACCTTC. This encodes CASNIGGGSYGYTF.

The V and J genes are TRBV10-3 and TRBJ1-6, with 8 positions matching TRBD1. The germline V gene has CDR1 ENHRY and CDR2 SYGVKD. The CDR3 spans 14 residues. V lost 11 bases, J lost 9 bases, and 12 bases stayed unmatched. For the CDR3, the DNA is TGTGCCGCCGACCAGGGGGCTGGGGGTTCACCCCTCCACTTT. Residues: CAADQGAGGSPLHF.

V usage is TRBV2 and J usage is TRBJ2-5, with 10 nucleotides matching TRBD2. Looked up from germline, CDR1 is SNHLY and CDR2 is FYNNEI. The junction had 7 bases not matched to a gene; V was cut back by 7 bases and J by 2 bases. The CDR3 is 15 amino acids. CDR3 sequence reads: CASTGEGLAQETQYF. CDR3 DNA sequence: TGTGCCAGCACCGGGGAGGGACTAGCGCAAGAGACCCAGTACTTC.

V gene TRBV6-1 combines with J gene TRBJ1-6, with 7 bases that match TRBD1. V shed 7 bases and J 6 bases; nucleotides not matched to a gene: 12. Germline assignment: CDR1 MNHNS and CDR2 SASEGT. This CDR3 has 16 amino acids. The CDR3: CASIDRTGPANSPLHF. CDR3 in DNA: TGTGCCAGCATTGACCGGACAGGCCCCGCTAATTCACCCCTCCACTTT.

The chain links TRBV10-3 to TRBJ2-7, with 9 bases aligning to TRBD2. Germline V lookup: CDR1 ENHRY, CDR2 SYGVKD. The CDR3 covers 15 residues. The trim removed 6 bases at V and 5 bases at J, leaving 11 bases unmatched. The CDR3 DNA sequence: TGTGCCATCAGGACAGTAGCGGGAGCTGGCCACGAGCAGTACTTC. This translates into CAIRTVAGAGHEQYF.

The rearrangement uses TRBV2 and TRBJ2-1, with 8 bases identical to TRBD2. The CDR3 covers 17 residues. The germline gives CDR1 SNHLY, CDR2 FYNNEI. Trimming at V came to 5 bases and at J to 3 bases, leaving 12 bases not matched to a gene. The CDR3 loop reads CASSPVKAGEGYNEQFF. The CDR3 nucleotides read TGTGCCAGCAGTCCCGTCAAAGCGGGAGAAGGCTACAATGAGCAGTTCTTC.

The chain employs TRBV10-2 and TRBJ2-1; possible D gene TRBD2, 5 bases. This CDR3 comprises 14 residues. The germline gives CDR1 WSHSY, CDR2 SAAADI. V lost 5 bases and J 0 bases, leaving 8 bases between the germline ends. The CDR3 region is CASSRESSYNEQFF. In DNA form, the CDR3 reads TGCGCCAGCAGTAGGGAGAGCTCCTACAATGAGCAGTTCTTC.

This sequence joins TRBV4-1 and TRBJ2-3; 10 nucleotides agree with TRBD2. Trimming took 3 bases from V and 2 from J; bases not matched to a gene: 5. The CDR3 runs to 16 residues. The germline V gene has CDR1 MGHRA and CDR2 YSYEKL. Written as DNA, the CDR3 is TGCGCCAGCAGCCAGGCTAGCGGGGGTGACACAGATACGCAGTATTTT. It is translated as CASSQASGGDTDTQYF.

The rearrangement joins TRBV14 to TRBJ2-1; the match to TRBD2 covers 7 bases. The CDR3 consists of 15 residues. Germline CDR1 and CDR2: SGHDN and FVKESK. Trimming cost V 3 bases and J 8 bases; bases outside gene matches: 10. CDR3 sequence reads: CASSQRGGAGDEQFF. The CDR3 bases are TGTGCCAGCAGCCAGAGGGGAGGCGCGGGAGATGAGCAGTTCTTC. The full variable domain, completed using reference TRBV14 and TRBJ2-1, is EAGVTQFPSHSVIEKGQTVTLRCDPISGHDNLYWYRRVMGKEIKFLLHFVKESKQDESGMPNNRFLAERTGGTYSTLKVQPAELEDSGVYFCASSQRGGAGDEQFFGPGTRLTVL.

This chain uses TRBV9 with TRBJ2-1; the match to TRBD2 covers 11 bases. Germline lookup yields CDR1 SGDLS and CDR2 YYNGEE. The CDR3 length is 14 residues. With V trimmed by 4 bases and J by 3 bases, 0 bases remained unmatched. CDR3: CASSTSGGYNEQFF. The CDR3, as DNA: TGTGCCAGCAGCACTAGCGGGGGCTACAATGAGCAGTTCTTC. Supplemented by reference TRBV9 and TRBJ2-1, the full variable domain reads DSGVTQTPKHLITATGQRVTLRCSPRSGDLSVYWYQQSLDQGLQFLIQYYNGEERAKGNILERFSAQQFPDLHSELNLSSLELGDSALYFCASSTSGGYNEQFFGPGTRLTVL.

The chain combines TRBV28 with TRBJ1-4; 10 nucleotides line up with TRBD1. CDR1 is MDHEN and CDR2 is SYDVKM in the germline V gene. CDR3 length equals 16 residues. V shed 10 bases, J shed 8 bases, and the junction held 16 bases outside the gene matches. CDR3 loop: CATLGQGDRDGEKLFF. CDR3 DNA sequence: TGTGCCACTCTAGGACAGGGGGATCGCGACGGGGAAAAACTGTTTTTT.

This clone has a single count. The V and J genes are TRBV27 and TRBJ2-1, with TRBD2 matching 7 bases. V was pared by 6 bases and J by 6 bases, with 11 bases of the junction left unmatched. In germline, CDR1 is MNHEY, CDR2 SMNVEV (reference sequence). This CDR3 has 15 residues. The CDR3 spells CASRGEGGQTNEQFF. The CDR3 coding sequence is TGTGCCAGCAGGGGGGAGGGCGGTCAAACCAATGAGCAGTTCTTC.

This rearrangement joins TRBV7-9 to TRBJ2-7, with 7 bases aligning to TRBD2. The CDR3 runs 15 residues. Trimming took 5 bases from V and 3 from J; bases not matched to a gene: 10. Germline V CDR1 and CDR2: SEHNR, FQNEAQ (reference sequence). The CDR3 sequence: CASSPPSGTFYEQYF. Written as DNA, the CDR3 is TGTGCCAGCAGCCCCCCCAGCGGGACCTTCTACGAGCAGTACTTC.

The chain employs TRBV2 and TRBJ2-7; D is perhaps TRBD2 (6 bases). This CDR3 contains 16 residues. Germline V gene sequence: CDR1 SNHLY, CDR2 FYNNEI. The V gene lost 6 bases and the J gene lost 0 bases, with 18 bases spanning the gap. In DNA form, the CDR3 reads TGTGCCAGCAGGGAACCGGGACTGCGAGGCTCCTACGAGCAGTACTTC. As protein: CASREPGLRGSYEQYF.